Below are 14 T cell receptor beta chains sequenced from a single sample in a study of blood T cell repertoires in COVID-19. Clones were read by immunoSEQ multiplex PCR, and TCRdb kept only the in-frame ones, dropping some. The sample includes over 120,000 clones, roughly four fifths seen only once; the top ten take more than 3.5%. The sequenced sample consisted of peripheral blood. These receptors all come from a woman of 80 years or more with active or convalescent COVID-19.

The chain carries TRBV7-9 and TRBJ2-2, with a tentative D call TRBD2 (6 bases). V gave up 5 bases and J gave up 4 bases, with 14 bases separating them. The germline CDR1 and CDR2 sequences are SEHNR and FQNEAQ (reference sequence). The CDR3 consists of 15 residues. In DNA form, the CDR3 reads TGTGCCAGCAGCGCAAGTGGGGGGTCCACCGGGGAGCTGTTTTTT. Protein: CASSASGGSTGELFF.

This chain links TRBV5-8 with TRBJ1-2, with D uncertain. Germline loops: CDR1 SGHTS, CDR2 YDEGEE. Trimming shortened V by 4 bases and J by 0 bases, and 13 bases separated the two germline ends. This CDR3 has 15 residues. The chain's CDR3 is CASSRYLGTNYGYTF. As DNA, the CDR3 is TGTGCCAGCAGCCGCTACCTCGGGACTAACTATGGCTACACCTTC.

This chain links TRBV28 with TRBJ1-4; D may be TRBD1 (6 bases). The CDR3 has 15 residues. Germline loops: CDR1 MDHEN, CDR2 SYDVKM. V was cut by 0 bases and J by 7 bases, with 12 bases left in between. The CDR3 coding sequence is TGTGCCAGCAGTTTATGGGGGGCCGTGGGTGAAAAACTGTTTTTT. Translating it yields CASSLWGAVGEKLFF.

The V and J genes are TRBV5-1 and TRBJ2-1; D not certain. V was shortened by 0 bases and J by 8 bases, with 6 bases between the two germline ends. The CDR3 length is 12 residues. Germline V gives CDR1 SGHRS, CDR2 YFSETQ. CDR3 sequence: CASSLGKYEQFF. CDR3 nucleotide sequence: TGCGCCAGCAGCTTGGGTAAATATGAGCAGTTCTTC.

The chain joins TRBV7-2 to TRBJ2-7, with 11 bases fitting TRBD1. CDR1 is SGHTA and CDR2 is FQGNSA in the germline V gene. With V trimmed by 1 base and J by 2 bases, 1 base remained unmatched. The CDR3 runs to 15 residues. CDR3 amino acids: CASSLGGQGAYEQYF. DNA of the CDR3: TGTGCCAGCAGCTTAGGGGGACAGGGGGCCTACGAGCAGTACTTC. The full variable domain, with the rest looked up from reference TRBV7-2 and TRBJ2-7, is GAGVSQSPSNKVTEKGKDVELRCDPISGHTALYWYRQSLGQGLEFLIYFQGNSAPDKSGLPSDRFSAERTGGSVSTLTIQRTQQEDSAVYLCASSLGGQGAYEQYFGPGTRLTVT.

This clone was detected a few times. The rearrangement links TRBV3-1 (or the pseudogene TRBV3-2) to TRBJ1-2; 9 bases match TRBD1. With 4 bases clipped from V and 8 bases from J, the junction kept 11 bases outside the gene matches. Germline CDR1 is LGHDT and CDR2 is YNNKEL (reference sequence). The length of the CDR3 is 15 residues. The CDR3 nucleotides are TGTGCCAGCAGCCCGAGTAAAGGGACAGGGAACGGCTACACCTTC. Its translation is CASSPSKGTGNGYTF.

The chain is built from TRBV7-6 and TRBJ1-1, with D unclear. Per the germline V gene, CDR1 is SGHVS and CDR2 is FNYEAQ. Between the trimmed V and J ends, which lost 6 bases and 0 bases, there was a span of 14 bases. This CDR3 comprises 15 residues. CDR3 in amino acids: CASSSPVLLNTEAFF. CDR3 bases: TGTGCCAGCAGTTCACCGGTTTTGTTGAACACTGAAGCTTTCTTT.

The chain couples TRBV30 to TRBJ1-1, with D maybe TRBD1 (6 bases). The V gene's germline CDR1 is GTSNPN and CDR2 SVGIG (reference sequence). CDR3 size: 12 residues. Trimming took 2 bases from V and 11 from J, leaving 15 bases between them. CDR3 coding DNA: TGTGCCTGGAGTACACAGGGATTTGGGGCTTTCTTT. Amino acid sequence: CAWSTQGFGAFF. Full variable domain (outside the CDR3, taken from reference TRBV30 and TRBJ1-1): SQTIHQWPATLVQPVGSPLSLECTVEGTSNPNLYWYRQAAGRGLQLLFYSVGIGQISSEVPQNLSASRPQDRQFILSSKKLLLSDSGFYLCAWSTQGFGAFFGQGTRLTVV.

This sequence joins TRBV19 and TRBJ1-1; 10 bases agree with TRBD1. V shed 10 bases and J 6 bases; nucleotides not matched to a gene: 17. Germline V lookup: CDR1 LNHDA, CDR2 SQIVND (reference sequence). The CDR3 sequence is 16 residues long. CDR3 loop: CATTKRPGQGIPEAFF. CDR3 DNA: TGTGCCACCACAAAAAGACCGGGACAGGGGATACCTGAAGCTTTCTTT.

This sequence joins TRBV6-5 and TRBJ1-2, with 7 bases that match TRBD1. The CDR3 has 14 residues. Germline CDR1 is MNHEY and CDR2 is SVGAGI. V was pared by 6 bases and J by 8 bases, with 12 bases of the junction left unmatched. The DNA for the CDR3 is TGTGCCAGCAGCCAACGTCCAGGGGGTAACGGCTACACCTTC. Encoded protein: CASSQRPGGNGYTF.

The chain carries TRBV27 and TRBJ1-6; tentative D call: TRBD1 (5 bases). V gave up 7 bases and J gave up 9 bases, with 13 bases separating them. Germline lookup yields CDR1 MNHEY and CDR2 SMNVEV (reference sequence). The CDR3 runs to 13 residues. The CDR3 coding sequence is TGTGCCAGCAAGGGGACTTTGTCTTCACCCCTCCACTTT. Translated: CASKGTLSSPLHF.

The CDR3 is CASSGRANTIYF. CDR3 nucleotide sequence: TGTGCCAGCAGCGGCAGGGCGAACACCATATATTTT. The chain joins TRBV11-2 to TRBJ1-3; D possibly corresponds to TRBD1 (5 bases). The CDR3 covers 12 residues. V was shortened by 5 bases and J by 7 bases, with 9 bases between the two germline ends. Germline V gene data show CDR1 as SGHAT and CDR2 as FQNNGV. Full variable domain (rest looked up from reference TRBV11-2 and TRBJ1-3): EAGVAQSPRYKIIEKRQSVAFWCNPISGHATLYWYQQILGQGPKLLIQFQNNGVVDDSQLPKDRFSAERLKGVDSTLKIQPAKLEDSAVYLCASSGRANTIYFGEGSWLTVV.

The chain couples TRBV4-3 to TRBJ2-7; D remains unclear. This CDR3 has 16 amino acids. The ends were cut back, 0 bases at V and 0 bases at J, with 12 bases in the middle. Germline values: CDR1 LGHNA, CDR2 YSLEER. This CDR3 reads CASSQEPQVSSYEQYF. CDR3 bases: TGCGCCAGCAGCCAAGAGCCCCAGGTGAGCTCCTACGAGCAGTACTTC.

The J gene is TRBJ2-4, the V gene TRBV3-1 (or the pseudogene TRBV3-2); D is undetermined. The V end lost 4 bases, the J end lost 3 bases, and 10 bases lay between the germline ends. Germline CDR1 is LGHDT and CDR2 is YNNKEL (reference sequence). This CDR3 is built from 14 residues. This CDR3 reads CASSPGTGKNIQYF. Here the CDR3 DNA reads TGTGCCAGCAGCCCCGGTACTGGCAAAAACATTCAGTACTTC.